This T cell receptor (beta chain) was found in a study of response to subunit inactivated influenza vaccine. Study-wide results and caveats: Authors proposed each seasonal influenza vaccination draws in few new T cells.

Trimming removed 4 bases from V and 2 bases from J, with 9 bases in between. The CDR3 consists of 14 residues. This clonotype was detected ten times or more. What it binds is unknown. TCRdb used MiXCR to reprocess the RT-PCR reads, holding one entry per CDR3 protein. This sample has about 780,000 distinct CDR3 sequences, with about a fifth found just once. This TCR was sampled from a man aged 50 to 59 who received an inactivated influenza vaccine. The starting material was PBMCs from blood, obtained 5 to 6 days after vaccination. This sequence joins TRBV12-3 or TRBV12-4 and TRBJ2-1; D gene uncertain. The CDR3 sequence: CASSWSEAYNEQFF. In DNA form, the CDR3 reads TGTGCCAGCAGTTGGAGCGAGGCCTACAATGAGCAGTTCTTC.